Listed below are T cell receptor beta chains from one sample, sequenced in a study of T cells after posttransplantation cyclophosphamide. The table came from immunoSEQ multiplex PCR; TCRdb's copy has only in-frame clones and leaves some out. The sample includes tens of thousands of clones, roughly nine tenths of them seen just once. Sequencing was done on a sample of PBMCs. The origin of the receptors is a woman between 45 and 65 years old in good health and a related stem cell transplant donor. The conserved cysteine and the conserved F or W are not part of the CDR3 here.

j_gene | v_gene | len | CDR3aa
TRBJ1-6 | TRBV6-1 | 12 | ASSAGAYNSPLH
TRBJ2-1 | TRBV7-9 | 12 | ASSLARGHNEQF
TRBJ1-3 | TRBV7-9 | 14 | ASSLTGDLGGNTIY
TRBJ1-2 | TRBV15 | 12 | ATSRDRGDYGYT
TRBJ2-7 | TRBV9 | 14 | ASSNLGQETYYEQY
TRBJ1-5 | TRBV19 | 12 | ASSIPPLLQPQH
- | TRBV4-2 | 16 | ASSRSRLAGENAYEQY
TRBJ2-1 | TRBV2 | 14 | ASSERRLRPADEQF
TRBJ1-6 | TRBV2 | 12 | ASSEGQWNSPLH
TRBJ2-5 | TRBV18 | 12 | ASSPEELQETQY
TRBJ2-1 | TRBV27 | 13 | ASSQTSSAYNEQF
TRBJ2-7 | TRBV9 | 12 | ASSLGSVPYEQY
TRBJ2-3 | TRBV7-2 | 11 | ASSATVRAGQY
TRBJ1-2 | TRBV19 | 12 | ASSLPEGGYGYT
TRBJ2-5 | TRBV5-6 | 11 | ASSYQGWETQY
TRBJ1-1 | TRBV21-1 | 11 | ASSKIGSTEAF
TRBJ2-1 | TRBV12-5 | 11 | ASGLQGIGEQF
TRBJ1-3 | TRBV7-9 | 15 | ASNPAQAGNSGNTIY
TRBJ2-7 | TRBV6-1 | 12 | ASIPRAPFYEQY
TRBJ1-5 | TRBV9 | 13 | ASSQGHLSNQPQH
TRBJ2-7 | TRBV19 | 15 | ASSTSGLAGNSYEQY
TRBJ1-6 | TRBV28 | 10 | ASLQGDSPLH
TRBJ2-2 | TRBV9 | 15 | ASSAGLAGGGTGELF
TRBJ1-3 | TRBV30 | 10 | ARVSSGNTIY
TRBJ1-1 | TRBV5-1 | 12 | ASSPVGGATEAF
TRBJ1-2 | TRBV5-4 | 11 | ASSSVGAGGYT
TRBJ2-7 | TRBV7-6 | 16 | ASSFSSLALAGDYEQY
TRBJ1-3 | TRBV29-1 | 12 | SVVFGFSGNTIY
TRBJ2-7 | TRBV18 | 12 | ASSPYDRVGEQY
TRBJ1-5 | TRBV9 | 12 | ASSDHPGNQPQH
TRBJ1-2 | TRBV5-1 | 13 | ASSLETRGLGGYT
TRBJ2-2 | TRBV4-1 | 14 | ASSRPEDYPTGELF
TRBJ2-7 | TRBV7-8 | 9 | ASSLSVEQY
TRBJ2-1 | TRBV14 | 11 | ASSPQGSSEQF
TRBJ1-2 | TRBV29-1 | 9 | SVEEGGGYT
TRBJ1-4 | TRBV25-1 | 13 | ASSATGTVYEKLF
TRBJ1-6 | TRBV7-2 | 13 | ASSLGWGPNSPLH
TRBJ1-4 | TRBV6-1 | 13 | ASSHAGVLNEKLF
TRBJ1-1 | TRBV5-1 | 13 | ASSWGGGPNTEAF